This T cell receptor (beta chain) originates from a study of CD8 T cells in Susac syndrome. Random hexamers were used to reverse transcribe about 0.5 to 1 ug of RNA. One entry per CDR3 protein results from TCRdb running MiXCR on the immunoSEQ multiplex PCR reads. The sample yields 200,000 to 250,000 distinct CDR3 sequences, 95% seen once. Trimming cost V 6 bases and J 3 bases, with 7 bases left between them. The CDR3 consists of 11 residues. Germline V gene sequence: CDR1 DFQATT, CDR2 SNEGSKA (reference sequence). This TCR was sampled from a human donor with multiple sclerosis. The rearrangement links TRBV20-1 to TRBJ2-3, with no clear D. The material sequenced was CD4+ T cells from PBMCs. CDR3 in amino acids: CSAIMTDTQYF. The CDR3 nucleotides read TGCAGTGCCATAATGACAGATACGCAGTATTTT.